This T cell receptor beta chain appears in the sequencing data of a study of T cells expressing NK-cell markers. Study-wide background: Underlying the TCR beta repertoires were sorted CD3+CD56+NKG2C+, CD3+CD56+NKG2C- and CD3+CD56-NKG2C+ T cells. Within the sequenced cohort of eight donors, seven exhibited HCMV seropositivity and one was seronegative. General study results and limits: Whether expanded NKG2C-expressing T cell clones recognize HCMV is unknown. Over 5 donors carried dominant NKG2C+ clonotypes that made up about 1.0-8% of their CD8+ T cells.

About this clonotype itself: The antigen remains unidentified.

TCRdb reprocessed the 5' RACE reads and reports one entry per CDR3 protein, with no DNA. The sample table includes more than 20,000 distinct CDR3 sequences. The clonotype originates from a man aged 18-75 years in good health. Sequences were obtained from blood T cells: a sorted CD56 or NKG2C T cell subset, CD4+ or CD8+ T cells, or bulk PBMC T cells (not recorded which).

CDR3 residues: CASSLGHGWGGETQYF. The gene calls are TRBV28 and TRBJ2-5; the TCRdb call, TRBD1, lacks DNA for checking. The length of the CDR3 is 16 residues. Germline CDR1 MDHEN, CDR2 SYDVKM.